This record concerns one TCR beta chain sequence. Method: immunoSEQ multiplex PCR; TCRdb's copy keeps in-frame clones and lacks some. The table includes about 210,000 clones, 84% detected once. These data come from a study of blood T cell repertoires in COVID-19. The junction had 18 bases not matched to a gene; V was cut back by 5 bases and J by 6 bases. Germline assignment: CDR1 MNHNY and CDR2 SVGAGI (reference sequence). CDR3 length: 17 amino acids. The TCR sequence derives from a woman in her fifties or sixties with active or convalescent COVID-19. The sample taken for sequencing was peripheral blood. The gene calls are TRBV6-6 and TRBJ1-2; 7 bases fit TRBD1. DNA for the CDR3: TGTGCCAGCAGTCCTTCCCTCTCGAGGACAGGTGGCAATGGCTACACCTTC. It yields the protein CASSPSLSRTGGNGYTF.